Following are 22 T cell receptor beta chains from one sample sequenced in a study of T cell repertoires in cytomegalovirus infection. TCRdb reanalysed the reads using MiXCR and keeps one entry per CDR3 protein. The sample yields about 300,000 distinct CDR3 sequences, around 10% seen once. Material: PBMCs. The receptors were gathered from a human donor in good health (CMV status not recorded). Some clones in this sample may be carry-over from other donors' samples.

A few counts support this clonotype. This chain uses TRBV20-1 with TRBJ1-5, with D maybe TRBD1 (5 bases). Germline CDR1 DFQATT, CDR2 SNEGSKA (reference sequence). Trimming removed 1 base at V and 3 bases at J, with 10 bases between. This CDR3 comprises 14 residues. The CDR3 sequence is CSARVGDDNQPQHF. CDR3 DNA: TGCAGTGCTAGAGTTGGGGACGACAATCAGCCCCAGCATTTT.

The V call is TRBV5-4, the J call TRBJ2-5; 12 bases map to TRBD1. This CDR3 spans 16 amino acids. Germline assignment: CDR1 SGHNT and CDR2 YYREEE (reference sequence). J gave up 5 bases and V 3 bases, and 8 bases lay outside the gene matches. The CDR3 loop is CASSYSGTGGWETQYF. CDR3 nucleotides: TGTGCCAGCAGCTACTCCGGGACAGGGGGCTGGGAGACCCAGTACTTC.

The chain joins TRBV20-1 to TRBJ1-5; TRBD1 aligns across 8 bases. With V trimmed by 2 bases and J by 3 bases, 3 bases remained unmatched. This CDR3 is built from 14 residues. Germline values: CDR1 DFQATT, CDR2 SNEGSKA (reference sequence). CDR3 region: CSARPTGDNQPQHF. As DNA, the CDR3 is TGCAGTGCTAGACCGACAGGGGACAATCAGCCCCAGCATTTT.

This clonotype was counted many times. CDR3 in DNA: TGTGCCAGCAGCTCCGCTAGCTTCACCGGGGAGCTGTTTTTT. Protein sequence: CASSSASFTGELFF. This chain uses TRBV11-3 with TRBJ2-2; D perhaps matches TRBD2 (5 bases). This CDR3 contains 14 residues. Per germline, CDR1 SGHNT and CDR2 YENEEA. V was cut by 4 bases and J by 4 bases, with 10 bases left in between.

The chain links TRBV7-9 to TRBJ1-2, with D unresolved. Germline CDR1 SEHNR, CDR2 FQNEAQ (reference sequence). The CDR3 loop spans 15 amino acids. The germline V and J ends were trimmed by 5 bases and 4 bases, with 17 bases remaining between them. In DNA form, the CDR3 reads TGTGCCAGCAGCCTTCACGGGGAGGGTGGCTATGGCTACACCTTC. Its protein product is CASSLHGEGGYGYTF.

This clonotype was counted ten times or more. The chain recombines TRBV7-2 with TRBJ2-1, with 7 bases fitting TRBD2. V shed 5 bases, J shed 10 bases, and the junction held 5 bases outside the gene matches. CDR1 and CDR2 (germline): SGHTA, FQGNSA. CDR3 length: 12 amino acids. CDR3 residues: CASSIRGGEQFF. The CDR3 DNA follows: TGTGCCAGCAGCATCCGGGGAGGGGAGCAGTTCTTC. The complete variable domain, with remaining parts taken from reference TRBV7-2 and TRBJ2-1, reads GAGVSQSPSNKVTEKGKDVELRCDPISGHTALYWYRQSLGQGLEFLIYFQGNSAPDKSGLPSDRFSAERTGGSVSTLTIQRTQQEDSAVYLCASSIRGGEQFFGPGTRLTVL.

This clonotype showed up many times. This chain links TRBV6-5 with TRBJ1-1; D gene unclear. The germline CDR1 and CDR2 sequences are MNHEY and SVGAGI. The CDR3 sequence is 11 residues long. Trimming cost V 2 bases and J 9 bases, with 7 bases left between them. CDR3: CASSYELQAFF. Here the CDR3 DNA reads TGTGCCAGCAGTTACGAACTACAAGCTTTCTTT.

This clonotype has only a few counts. The chain combines TRBV29-1 with TRBJ2-7; D gene uncertain. The CDR3 extends over 13 amino acids. Deletions cut 2 bases from V and 0 bases from J, with 8 bases between. In germline, CDR1 is SQVTM, CDR2 ANQGSEA. DNA for the CDR3: TGCAGCGTTGAACTAAGGAGCTCCTACGAGCAGTACTTC. This translates into CSVELRSSYEQYF.

This clonotype was found many times. The V call is TRBV14, the J call TRBJ2-1, with a tentative D call TRBD2 (6 bases). V shed 2 bases and J shed 6 bases, with 17 bases lying between them. The CDR3 totals 16 residues. Germline CDR1 is SGHDN and CDR2 is FVKESK. The CDR3 DNA reads as TGTGCCAGCAGCCAATTACTTAGACGCGGGATCAATGAGCAGTTCTTC. Translating gives CASSQLLRRGINEQFF.

This clonotype has at least ten counts. V usage is TRBV19 and J usage is TRBJ1-5; D remains ambiguous. This CDR3 is 14 amino acids long. The germline V gene has CDR1 LNHDA and CDR2 SQIVND (reference sequence). Trimming stripped 1 base from V and 3 bases from J, with 7 bases between. The CDR3 reads CASSIGQVNQPQHF. The CDR3 DNA is TGTGCCAGTAGTATAGGGCAGGTCAATCAGCCCCAGCATTTT. Together with reference TRBV19 and TRBJ1-5, the CDR3 gives the full variable domain: DGGITQSPKYLFRKEGQNVTLSCEQNLNHDAMYWYRQDPGQGLRLIYYSQIVNDFQKGDIAEGYSVSREKKESFPLTVTSAQKNPTAFYLCASSIGQVNQPQHFGDGTRLSIL.

This clonotype was seen repeatedly, ten times or more. The chain links TRBV5-6 to TRBJ2-1, with D possibly being TRBD2 (6 bases). This CDR3 is built from 14 residues. V lost 4 bases and J lost 4, with 12 bases in between. Germline values: CDR1 SGHDT, CDR2 YYEEEE. CDR3 sequence reads: CASSGGSLYNEQFF. The CDR3 coding sequence is TGTGCCAGCAGCGGAGGGAGCCTGTACAATGAGCAGTTCTTC.

This clonotype was counted ten times or more. This chain joins TRBV12-5 and TRBJ2-1, with 9 bases fitting TRBD2. Looked up from germline, CDR1 is LGHNT and CDR2 is FRNRAP. V was pared by 5 bases and J by 8 bases, with 13 bases of the junction left unmatched. The CDR3 is made up of 16 amino acids. CDR3 DNA: TGTGCTAGTGGTCCACCCGGGACTAGCAGGAACTATGAGCAGTTCTTC. Protein: CASGPPGTSRNYEQFF.

This clonotype was seen many times. The chain uses TRBV5-1 and TRBJ2-7; 9 nucleotides agree with TRBD1. V shed 4 bases, J shed 4 bases, and the junction held 6 bases outside the gene matches. The CDR3 length is 14 residues. CDR1 SGHRS and CDR2 YFSETQ come from the germline V gene. The CDR3 DNA reads TGCGCCAGCAGCCCGGGGACAGGGACTTACGAGCAGTACTTC. Translating gives CASSPGTGTYEQYF.

A single count supports this clonotype. The V gene is TRBV29-1, the J gene TRBJ2-7; D is unclear. Germline V gene sequence: CDR1 SQVTM, CDR2 ANQGSEA. V gave up 4 bases and J gave up 4 bases, with 8 bases separating them. CDR3 length: 11 amino acids. The CDR3 DNA sequence: TGCAGCGTTGGGGATGAGTACGAGCAGTACGTC. Protein: CSVGDEYEQYV.

There are many counts of this clonotype. The CDR3 DNA reads as TGTGCCAGCAGCCGATGGGGGACTAGCGGGGGCCGTGATGAGCAGTTCTTC. Translated: CASSRWGTSGGRDEQFF. The chain employs TRBV7-3 and TRBJ2-1; 14 bases line up with TRBD2. V lost 5 bases to trimming and J lost 8 bases; unmatched junction nucleotides: 11. The CDR3 totals 17 residues. Germline V gene lookup returns CDR1 SGHTA and CDR2 FQGTGA.

This clonotype was recorded many times. The rearrangement joins TRBV29-1 to TRBJ2-5, with 10 bases aligning to TRBD1. The length of the CDR3 is 13 residues. The germline CDR1 and CDR2 sequences are SQVTM and ANQGSEA. J was trimmed by 6 bases and V by 6 bases; bases with no gene match: 7. The CDR3, as DNA: TGCAGCGTAAGACAGGGGGCGGGAAAGACCCAGTACTTC. Protein product: CSVRQGAGKTQYF.

This clonotype was counted only a few times. V usage is TRBV20-1 and J usage is TRBJ2-2; D unclear. CDR3 length equals 16 residues. Germline CDR1 DFQATT, CDR2 SNEGSKA (reference sequence). Trimming removed 7 bases from V and 2 bases from J, with 20 bases in between. For the CDR3, the DNA is TGCAGTGTTATTCGGGCCGACCTGACCAACACCGGGGAGCTGTTTTTT. Protein: CSVIRADLTNTGELFF.

In regard to this clonotype: Because it lacks the conserved phenylalanine or tryptophan at the end, this CDR3 is likely a read error. The chain uses TRBV28 and TRBJ1-1, with D uncertain. With 2 bases removed from V and 1 base from J, the gap between germline ends came to 5 bases. Germline V gives CDR1 MDHEN, CDR2 SYDVKM. The CDR3 sequence is 13 residues long. The CDR3 protein is CASSLSGNTEAFL. The CDR3 DNA reads as TGTGCCAGCAGTTTAAGCGGGAACACTGAAGCTTTCCTT.

This clonotype has a count of ten or more. CDR3 coding DNA: TGCAGTGCTAGATCGGGGCTCTGGGATAATTCACCCCTCCACTTT. This gives the protein CSARSGLWDNSPLHF. The rearrangement links TRBV20-1 to TRBJ1-6; weak D call: TRBD1 (5 bases). This CDR3 region has 15 residues. Trimming removed 2 bases from V and 5 bases from J, with 13 bases in between. Germline loops: CDR1 DFQATT, CDR2 SNEGSKA (reference sequence).

This clonotype came up many times. This sequence joins TRBV13 and TRBJ2-3, with D hard to call. Germline V gene sequence: CDR1 PRHDT, CDR2 FYEKMQ (reference sequence). V lost 4 bases to trimming and J lost 6 bases, with 11 bases between them. This CDR3 has 13 amino acids. The chain's CDR3 is CASSSHFADTQYF. As DNA, the CDR3 is TGTGCCAGCAGCTCCCACTTTGCGGATACGCAGTATTTT.

In its sample, this clonotype was seen a few times. This chain links TRBV12-3 or TRBV12-4 with TRBJ1-5; D ambiguous. V lost 0 bases and J 2 bases, leaving 11 bases between the germline ends. This CDR3 contains 16 residues. The CDR3 reads CASSLALGEGNQPQHF. The CDR3 nucleotides are TGTGCCAGCAGTTTAGCGCTCGGGGAAGGCAATCAGCCCCAGCATTTT.

This clonotype occurred many times. The rearrangement uses TRBV7-8 and TRBJ2-7, with D hard to call. The germline V gene has CDR1 SGHVS and CDR2 FQNEAQ. This CDR3 has 15 amino acids. Trimming cost V 1 base and J 4 bases, with 14 bases left between them. CDR3 coding DNA: TGTGCCAGCAGCTTAGAACGCGCAGGTCCGTACGAGCAGTACTTC. It specifies CASSLERAGPYEQYF.